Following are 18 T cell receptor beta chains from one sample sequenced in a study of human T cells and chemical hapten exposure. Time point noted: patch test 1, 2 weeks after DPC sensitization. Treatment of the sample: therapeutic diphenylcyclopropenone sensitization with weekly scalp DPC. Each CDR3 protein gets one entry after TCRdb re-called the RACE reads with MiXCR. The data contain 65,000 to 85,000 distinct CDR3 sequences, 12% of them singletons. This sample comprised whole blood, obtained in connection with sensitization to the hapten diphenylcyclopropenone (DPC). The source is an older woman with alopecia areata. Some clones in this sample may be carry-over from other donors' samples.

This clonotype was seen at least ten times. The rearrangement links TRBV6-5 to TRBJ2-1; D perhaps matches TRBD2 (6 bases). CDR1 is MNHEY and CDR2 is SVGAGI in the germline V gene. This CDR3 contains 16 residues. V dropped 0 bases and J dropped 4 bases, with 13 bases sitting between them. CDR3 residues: CASSYSTAGGYNEQFF. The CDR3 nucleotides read TGTGCCAGCAGTTACTCGACGGCTGGGGGGTACAATGAGCAGTTCTTC.

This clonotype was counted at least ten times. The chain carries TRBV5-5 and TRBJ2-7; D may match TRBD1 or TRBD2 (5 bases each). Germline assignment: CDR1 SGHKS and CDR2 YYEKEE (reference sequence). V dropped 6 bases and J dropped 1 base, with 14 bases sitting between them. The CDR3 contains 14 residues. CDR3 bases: TGTGCCAGCACTCAGGACGGGGCTTCCTACGAGCAGTACTTC. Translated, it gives CASTQDGASYEQYF. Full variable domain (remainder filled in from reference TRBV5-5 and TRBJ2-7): DAGVTQSPTHLIKTRGQQVTLRCSPISGHKSVSWYQQVLGQGPQFIFQYYEKEERGRGNFPDRFSARQFPNYSSELNVNALLLGDSALYLCASTQDGASYEQYFGPGTRLTVT.

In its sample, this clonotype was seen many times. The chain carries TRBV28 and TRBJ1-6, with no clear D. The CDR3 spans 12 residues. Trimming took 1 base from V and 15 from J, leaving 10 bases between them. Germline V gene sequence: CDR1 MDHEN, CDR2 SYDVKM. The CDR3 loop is CASSLLAERLHF. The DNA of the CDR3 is TGTGCCAGCAGTTTATTGGCAGAACGCCTCCACTTT.

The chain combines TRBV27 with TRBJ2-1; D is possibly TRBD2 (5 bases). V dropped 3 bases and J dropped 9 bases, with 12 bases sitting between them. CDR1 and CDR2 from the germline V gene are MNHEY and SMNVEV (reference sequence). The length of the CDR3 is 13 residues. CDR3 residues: CASSLISVREQFF. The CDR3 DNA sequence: TGTGCCAGCAGTTTGATTAGCGTTCGTGAGCAGTTCTTC.

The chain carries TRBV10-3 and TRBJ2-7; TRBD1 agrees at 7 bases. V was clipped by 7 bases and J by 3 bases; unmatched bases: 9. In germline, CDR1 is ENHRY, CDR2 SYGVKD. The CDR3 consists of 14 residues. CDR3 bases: TGTGCCATCACCAAAGGACAGGCGGGCTACGAGCAGTACTTC. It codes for CAITKGQAGYEQYF.

The CDR3 sequence is CASSTAPTGSSYNEQFF. The CDR3 DNA reads as TGTGCCAGCAGCACCGCACCGACAGGGAGCTCCTACAATGAGCAGTTCTTC. The chain uses TRBV5-4 and TRBJ2-1, with 7 bases that match TRBD1. Germline lookup yields CDR1 SGHNT and CDR2 YYREEE (reference sequence). The CDR3 has 17 amino acids. J was trimmed by 0 bases and V by 4 bases; bases with no gene match: 10.

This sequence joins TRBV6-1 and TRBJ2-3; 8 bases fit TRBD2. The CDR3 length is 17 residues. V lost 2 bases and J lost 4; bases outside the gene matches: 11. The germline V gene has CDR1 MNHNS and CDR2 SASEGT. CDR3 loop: CASSENSRGAPPDTQYF. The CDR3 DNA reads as TGTGCCAGCAGTGAAAACTCGCGGGGGGCCCCCCCAGATACGCAGTATTTT.

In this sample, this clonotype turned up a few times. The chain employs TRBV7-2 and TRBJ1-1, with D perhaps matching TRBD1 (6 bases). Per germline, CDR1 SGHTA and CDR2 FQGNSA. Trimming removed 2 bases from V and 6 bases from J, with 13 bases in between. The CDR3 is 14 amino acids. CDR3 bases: TGTGCCAGCAGCTTATTCCCAGGGGACGCTGAAGCTTTCTTT. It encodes CASSLFPGDAEAFF.

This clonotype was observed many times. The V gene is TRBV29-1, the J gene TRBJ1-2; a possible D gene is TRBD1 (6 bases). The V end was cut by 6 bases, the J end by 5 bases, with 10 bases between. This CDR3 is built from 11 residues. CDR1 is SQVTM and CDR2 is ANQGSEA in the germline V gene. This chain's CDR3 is CSVGTTYGYTF. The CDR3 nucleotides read TGCAGCGTCGGGACAACGTATGGCTACACCTTC.

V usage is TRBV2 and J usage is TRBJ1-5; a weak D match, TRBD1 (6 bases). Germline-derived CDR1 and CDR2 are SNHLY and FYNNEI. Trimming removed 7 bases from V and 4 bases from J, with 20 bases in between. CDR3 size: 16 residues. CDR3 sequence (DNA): TGTGCCAGCACCCGGGGGCAGGGGTTTGGGAATCAGCCCCAGCATTTT. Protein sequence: CASTRGQGFGNQPQHF.

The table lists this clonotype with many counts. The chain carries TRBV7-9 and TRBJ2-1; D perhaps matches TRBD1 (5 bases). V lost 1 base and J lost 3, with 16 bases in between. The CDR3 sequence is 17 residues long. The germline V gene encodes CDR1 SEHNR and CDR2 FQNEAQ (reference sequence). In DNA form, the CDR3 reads TGTGCCAGCAGCTTAGTTTGGGTGACAGAGATCTACAATGAGCAGTTCTTC. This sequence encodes CASSLVWVTEIYNEQFF.

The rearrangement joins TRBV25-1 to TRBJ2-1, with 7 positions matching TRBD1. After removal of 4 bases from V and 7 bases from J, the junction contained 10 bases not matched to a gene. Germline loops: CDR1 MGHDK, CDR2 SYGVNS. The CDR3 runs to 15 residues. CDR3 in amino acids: CASSGYRGFGNEQFF. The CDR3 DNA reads TGTGCCAGCAGTGGATACAGGGGTTTTGGGAATGAGCAGTTCTTC.

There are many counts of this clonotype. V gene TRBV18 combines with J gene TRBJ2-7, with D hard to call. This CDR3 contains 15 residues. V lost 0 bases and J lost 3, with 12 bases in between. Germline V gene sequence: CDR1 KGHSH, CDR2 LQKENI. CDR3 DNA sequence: TGTGCCAGCTCACCACCGAAAGGTCGTCACTACGAGCAGTACTTC. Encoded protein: CASSPPKGRHYEQYF.

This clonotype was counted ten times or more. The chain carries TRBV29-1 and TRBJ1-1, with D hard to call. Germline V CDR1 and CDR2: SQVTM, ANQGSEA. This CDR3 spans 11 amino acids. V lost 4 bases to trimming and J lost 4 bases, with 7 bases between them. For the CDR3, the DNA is TGCAGCGTTGCTTCGGCCACTGAAGCTTTCTTT. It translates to CSVASATEAFF.

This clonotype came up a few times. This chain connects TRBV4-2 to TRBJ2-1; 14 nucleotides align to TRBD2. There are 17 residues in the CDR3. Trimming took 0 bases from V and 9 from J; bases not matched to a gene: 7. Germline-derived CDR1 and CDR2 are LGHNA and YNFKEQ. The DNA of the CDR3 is TGTGCCAGCAGCCAAGAGGAGACTAGCGGGGGGGCGCGTGAGCAGTTCTTC. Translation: CASSQEETSGGAREQFF.

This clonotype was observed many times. The CDR3 loop is CASSPQGTYEQYF. CDR3 bases: TGTGCCAGCAGTCCCCAGGGAACCTACGAGCAGTACTTC. The chain joins TRBV6-6 to TRBJ2-7, with a weak D call TRBD1 (5 bases). Trimming cost V 5 bases and J 2 bases, with 10 bases left between them. Germline V CDR1 and CDR2: MNHNY, SVGAGI (reference sequence). This CDR3 is 13 amino acids long.

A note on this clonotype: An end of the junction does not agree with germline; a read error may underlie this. In nucleotides, the CDR3 is TGTGCTAGCAGCTTAGTTTTTGGGGGTGAAGCTTTCTTT. It is translated as CASSLVFGGEAFF. The chain is built from TRBV7-7 and TRBJ1-1; D might be TRBD1 (5 bases). CDR3 length: 13 residues. From germline, CDR1 is SSHAT and CDR2 FNYEAQ (reference sequence).

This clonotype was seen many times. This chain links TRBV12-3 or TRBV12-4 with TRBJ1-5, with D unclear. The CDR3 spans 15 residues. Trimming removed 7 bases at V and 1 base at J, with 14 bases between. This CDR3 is CASTSGLTSNQPQHF. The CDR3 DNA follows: TGTGCCAGCACTTCCGGACTGACCAGCAATCAGCCCCAGCATTTT.